The 20 T cell receptor beta chains below were found in one sample sequenced in a study of T cell changes during pregnancy in multiple sclerosis. Data came from immunoSEQ multiplex PCR; TCRdb stores just in-frame clones and leaves some out. The table shows roughly 25,000 clones, with approximately 89% occurring only once. Sequencing used CD8+ T cells from peripheral blood mononuclear cells, obtained in the first trimester of pregnancy. The receptors were gathered from a female donor in good health, enrolled as a control in a pregnancy study.

J is TRBJ1-4 and V is TRBV27, with TRBD1 identical over 9 bases. This CDR3 comprises 17 residues. CDR1 and CDR2 from the germline V gene are MNHEY and SMNVEV (reference sequence). The J segment lost 7 bases and the V segment lost 5 bases, leaving 14 bases of the junction unmatched. Here the CDR3 DNA reads TGTGCCAGCAGTGCCAACAGGGGGCGGTTGGTGAGTGAAAAACTGTTTTTT. Protein: CASSANRGRLVSEKLFF. The full variable domain, rest sourced from reference TRBV27 and TRBJ1-4, is EAQVTQNPRYLITVTGKKLTVTCSQNMNHEYMSWYRQDPGLGLRQIYYSMNVEVTDKGDVPEGYKVSRKEKRNFPLILESPSPNQTSLYFCASSANRGRLVSEKLFFGSGTQLSVL.

This clone rates as large. V gene TRBV6-4 combines with J gene TRBJ2-2; TRBD2 might be the D (6 bases). CDR1 and CDR2 from the germline V gene are MRHNA and SNTAGT. The V end lost 2 bases, the J end lost 6 bases, and 7 bases lay between the germline ends. The CDR3 sequence is 13 residues long. Here the CDR3 DNA reads TGTGCCAGCAGTGACCGACTAGCCGGGGAGCTGTTTTTT. The encoded protein is CASSDRLAGELFF.

The V call is TRBV5-1, the J call TRBJ2-5; 10 bases are a match to TRBD1. The CDR3 covers 17 residues. Germline V gene lookup returns CDR1 SGHRS and CDR2 YFSETQ. Trimming at V came to 4 bases and at J to 4 bases, leaving 13 bases not matched to a gene. The CDR3 here is CASSPLAGTGVGETQYF. The CDR3 DNA is TGCGCCAGCAGCCCCCTAGCCGGGACAGGGGTAGGAGAGACCCAGTACTTC.

The chain couples TRBV7-8 to TRBJ2-2; 10 bases match TRBD2. Trimming removed 1 base from V and 6 bases from J; junction bases left unmatched: 8. This CDR3 is built from 17 residues. The V gene's germline CDR1 is SGHVS and CDR2 FQNEAQ. CDR3 nucleotides: TGTGCCAGCAGCTTAGGCCTAGCGGGAGCAATCGCCGGGGAGCTGTTTTTT. This encodes CASSLGLAGAIAGELFF.

V gene TRBV10-2 combines with J gene TRBJ2-5; D is unclear. The germline gives CDR1 WSHSY, CDR2 SAAADI. The length of the CDR3 is 13 residues. V was pared by 4 bases and J by 0 bases, with 6 bases between. The CDR3: CASSADNQETQYF. The CDR3 DNA reads as TGCGCCAGCAGTGCCGACAACCAAGAGACCCAGTACTTC.

The genes are TRBV7-3 and TRBJ2-5, with 8 bases lining up with TRBD2. In germline, CDR1 is SGHTA, CDR2 FQGTGA. V lost 6 bases and J lost 5; bases outside the gene matches: 11. This CDR3 has 15 amino acids. The CDR3 sequence is CASSPGLVFGETQYF. In DNA, the CDR3 is TGTGCCAGCAGTCCGGGACTAGTATTTGGGGAGACCCAGTACTTC.

This clone was recorded a few times. The chain's CDR3 is CASSIHINTEAFF. The CDR3 region has the DNA TGTGCCAGCAGTATTCACATTAACACTGAAGCTTTCTTT. This chain connects TRBV28 to TRBJ1-1; D uncertain. The V end was cut by 5 bases, the J end by 2 bases, with 9 bases between. Germline CDR1 and CDR2: MDHEN and SYDVKM. The length of the CDR3 is 13 residues.

Only one count was recorded for this clone. The chain links TRBV2 to TRBJ1-2; D unresolved. Trimming left V 1 base short and J 13 bases short, with 19 bases between. The germline V gene has CDR1 SNHLY and CDR2 FYNNEI. The CDR3 spans 14 residues. The CDR3 DNA reads TGTGCCAGCAGTGAAGTTGGGTGGGAGTCGGTCTTCACCTTC. Translated: CASSEVGWESVFTF.

This clone was detected once. The chain employs TRBV5-1 and TRBJ2-1; maybe TRBD2 (6 bases). The CDR3 has 12 residues. V lost 0 bases to trimming and J lost 9 bases, with 7 bases between them. The germline V gene encodes CDR1 SGHRS and CDR2 YFSETQ. In DNA, the CDR3 is TGCGCCAGCAGCTTGGGCGGGGCTGAGCAGTTCTTC. This encodes CASSLGGAEQFF.

The V call is TRBV4-1, the J call TRBJ2-7; D perhaps matches TRBD1 (6 bases). V dropped 2 bases and J dropped 2 bases, with 19 bases sitting between them. This CDR3 is 17 amino acids long. CDR1 MGHRA and CDR2 YSYEKL come from the germline V gene. This CDR3 reads CASSQRFTDSGTYEQYF. The DNA for the CDR3 is TGCGCCAGCAGCCAAAGGTTTACGGACAGTGGAACCTACGAGCAGTACTTC.

This chain joins TRBV7-3 and TRBJ2-1; D is ambiguous. Germline-derived CDR1 and CDR2 are SGHTA and FQGTGA. Trimming took off 2 bases at V and 8 bases at J, with 10 bases between the two ends. CDR3 length: 13 amino acids. The CDR3: CASSLRVGDEQFF. The DNA of the CDR3 is TGTGCCAGCAGCTTACGCGTGGGCGATGAGCAGTTCTTC.

This clone is judged medium-sized. J is TRBJ2-7 and V is TRBV6-1; 10 bases line up with TRBD1. The CDR3 length is 13 residues. CDR1 is MNHNS, CDR2 SASEGT, per germline. V lost 11 bases, J lost 7 bases, and 11 bases stayed unmatched. CDR3 coding DNA: TGTGCCGGGGGGACAGGGGATCTGGGTGAGCAGTACTTC. This translates into CAGGTGDLGEQYF.

The chain joins TRBV19 to TRBJ2-7; D is unresolved. With 3 bases removed from V and 6 bases from J, the gap between germline ends came to 18 bases. The CDR3 covers 15 residues. The germline V gene has CDR1 LNHDA and CDR2 SQIVND (reference sequence). The CDR3 DNA reads TGTGCCAGTAGTATGGGTCAGATCCTTCCGGGCGAGCAGTACTTC. It codes for CASSMGQILPGEQYF.

This clone was seen just once. The chain employs TRBV7-9 and TRBJ1-1; D is undetermined. Per the germline V gene, CDR1 is SEHNR and CDR2 is FQNEAQ (reference sequence). The V and J ends lost 6 bases and 0 bases respectively, with 11 bases between them. The CDR3 runs 14 residues. As DNA, the CDR3 is TGTGCCAGCAGACCCGGGAGGATGAACACTGAAGCTTTCTTT. Translated: CASRPGRMNTEAFF.

The chain links TRBV19 to TRBJ2-3; 10 positions match TRBD1. Germline loops: CDR1 LNHDA, CDR2 SQIVND (reference sequence). V lost 1 base to trimming and J lost 4 bases; unmatched junction nucleotides: 5. CDR3 length: 16 residues. CDR3 sequence: CASSIVTGGAADTQYF. The CDR3 bases are TGTGCCAGTAGTATAGTGACAGGGGGCGCAGCAGATACGCAGTATTTT.

The V gene is TRBV6-5, the J gene TRBJ2-1; 9 bases agree with TRBD2. V was pared by 8 bases and J by 7 bases, with 3 bases of the junction left unmatched. Germline V CDR1 and CDR2: MNHEY, SVGAGI. The CDR3 is made up of 12 amino acids. In DNA form, the CDR3 reads TGTGCCAGCGGACTAGCGTTTAATGAGCAGTTCTTC. This codes for CASGLAFNEQFF.

The chain has TRBV4-3 and TRBJ2-1, with 9 nucleotides matching TRBD2. This CDR3 contains 15 residues. Germline CDR1 and CDR2: LGHNA and YSLEER. V was clipped by 1 base and J by 7 bases; unmatched bases: 5. This CDR3 reads CASSQGVSGGNEQFF. As DNA, the CDR3 is TGCGCCAGCAGCCAAGGGGTTAGCGGGGGAAATGAGCAGTTCTTC.

This clone appeared a single time. V usage is TRBV13 and J usage is TRBJ2-2; a weak D match, TRBD1 (5 bases). The length of the CDR3 is 16 residues. Germline V gene sequence: CDR1 PRHDT, CDR2 FYEKMQ (reference sequence). V lost 4 bases, J lost 2 bases, and 14 bases lay in between. In DNA form, the CDR3 reads TGTGCCAGCAGCTCCCCCTCCAGGGAAAACACCGGGGAGCTGTTTTTT. Translating gives CASSSPSRENTGELFF.

The chain joins TRBV6-4 to TRBJ2-1, with 8 bases fitting TRBD2. The ends lost 3 bases at V and 4 bases at J; junction bases unmatched: 5. The CDR3 has 15 residues. Germline CDR1 and CDR2: MRHNA and SNTAGT. The CDR3 coding sequence is TGTGCCAGCAGTGAGCGGGGGGACGGGTACAATGAGCAGTTCTTC. The encoded protein is CASSERGDGYNEQFF.

The chain combines TRBV28 with TRBJ1-2, with D hard to call. The germline V gene encodes CDR1 MDHEN and CDR2 SYDVKM. V was pared by 3 bases and J by 2 bases, with 10 bases between. The CDR3 consists of 14 residues. CDR3 bases: TGTGCCAGCAGTTTGCGTCGGGGAAACTATGGCTACACCTTC. This encodes CASSLRRGNYGYTF.